This T cell receptor (beta chain) was found in a study of shared clonotypes between healthy human individuals. Study-wide findings and caveats: Approximately 5.3% was the fraction of naive CD4 clonotypes found shared across several donors.

Points on this clone: Antigen specificity is unknown.

The CDR3 spans 14 residues. Germline values: CDR1 SNHLY, CDR2 FYNNEI. V dropped 8 bases and J dropped 3 bases, with 14 bases sitting between them. The naive CD8 population came from CD45RO-negative cells selected for CCR7, without terminally differentiated effector memory CD45RA+ cells. Generated by immunoSEQ multiplex PCR, the TCRdb table keeps only in-frame clones and is missing some. The sample has some 2.1 million clones; about 95% are singletons. The sample consisted of naive CD8+ T cells sorted from blood. The clonotype originates from a man between 18 and 35 years old in good health. J is TRBJ2-1 and V is TRBV2; possibly TRBD1 for D (5 bases). Here the CDR3 DNA reads TGTGCCAGCCAAGGGGATCAACTCTACAATGAGCAGTTCTTC. Its translation is CASQGDQLYNEQFF.